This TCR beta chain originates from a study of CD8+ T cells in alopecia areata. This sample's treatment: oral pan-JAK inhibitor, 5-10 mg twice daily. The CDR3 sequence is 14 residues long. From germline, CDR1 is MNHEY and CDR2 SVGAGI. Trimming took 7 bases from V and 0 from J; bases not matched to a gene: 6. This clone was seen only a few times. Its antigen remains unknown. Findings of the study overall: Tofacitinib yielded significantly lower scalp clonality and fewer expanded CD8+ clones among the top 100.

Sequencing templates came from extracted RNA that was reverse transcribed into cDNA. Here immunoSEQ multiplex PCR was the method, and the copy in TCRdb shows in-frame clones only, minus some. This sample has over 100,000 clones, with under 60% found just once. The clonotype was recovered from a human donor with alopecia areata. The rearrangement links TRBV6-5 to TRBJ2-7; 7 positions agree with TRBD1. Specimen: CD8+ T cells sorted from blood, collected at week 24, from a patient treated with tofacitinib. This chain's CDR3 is CASMEDRSSYEQYF. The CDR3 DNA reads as TGTGCCAGCATGGAGGACAGGAGCTCCTACGAGCAGTACTTC.